The text below deals with one T cell receptor (beta chain). This sample was included in a study of blood T cell repertoires in COVID-19. The table came from immunoSEQ multiplex PCR; TCRdb's copy has only in-frame clones and leaves some out. The repertoire holds some 180,000 clones, with about 85% as singletons. Looked up from germline, CDR1 is MDHEN and CDR2 is SYDVKM. This CDR3 is built from 16 residues. The V end was cut by 8 bases, the J end by 8 bases, with 22 bases between. The sequencing sample was made of peripheral blood. The gene calls are TRBV28 and TRBJ1-6; D is ambiguous. The TCR originated in an older woman with acute or convalescent COVID-19. Here the CDR3 reads CASLPADQVVYSPLHF. The CDR3 coding sequence is TGTGCCAGCCTACCGGCCGACCAGGTGGTCTATTCACCCCTCCACTTT.